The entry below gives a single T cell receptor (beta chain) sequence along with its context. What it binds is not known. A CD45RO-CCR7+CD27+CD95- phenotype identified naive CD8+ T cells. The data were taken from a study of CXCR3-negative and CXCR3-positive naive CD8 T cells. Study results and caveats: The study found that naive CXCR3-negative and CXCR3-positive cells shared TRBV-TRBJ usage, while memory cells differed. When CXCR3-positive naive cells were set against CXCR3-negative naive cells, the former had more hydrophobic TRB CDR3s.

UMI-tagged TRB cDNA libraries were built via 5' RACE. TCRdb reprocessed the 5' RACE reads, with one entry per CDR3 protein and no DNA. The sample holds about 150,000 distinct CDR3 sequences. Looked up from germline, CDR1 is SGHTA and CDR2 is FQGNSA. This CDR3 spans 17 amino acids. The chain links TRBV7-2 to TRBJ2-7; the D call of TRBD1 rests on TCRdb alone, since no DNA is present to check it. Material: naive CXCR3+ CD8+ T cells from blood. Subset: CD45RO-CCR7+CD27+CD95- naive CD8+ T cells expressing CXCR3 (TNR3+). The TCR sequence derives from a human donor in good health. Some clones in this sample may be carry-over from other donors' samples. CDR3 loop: CASSFYWIRGNSYEQYF.